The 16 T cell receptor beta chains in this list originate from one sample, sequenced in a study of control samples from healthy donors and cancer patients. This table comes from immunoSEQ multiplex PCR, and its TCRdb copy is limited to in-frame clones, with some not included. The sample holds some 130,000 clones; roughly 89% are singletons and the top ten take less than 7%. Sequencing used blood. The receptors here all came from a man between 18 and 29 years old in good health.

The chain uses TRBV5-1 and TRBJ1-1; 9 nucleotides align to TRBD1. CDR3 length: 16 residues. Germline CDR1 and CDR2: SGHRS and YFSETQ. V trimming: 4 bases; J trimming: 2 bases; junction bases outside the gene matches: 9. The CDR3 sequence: CASSPAAGQGNTEAFF. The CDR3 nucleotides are TGCGCCAGCAGCCCGGCGGCGGGACAGGGTAACACTGAAGCTTTCTTT. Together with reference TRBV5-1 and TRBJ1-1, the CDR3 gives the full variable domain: KAGVTQTPRYLIKTRGQQVTLSCSPISGHRSVSWYQQTPGQGLQFLFEYFSETQRNKGNFPGRFSGRQFSNSRSEMNVSTLELGDSALYLCASSPAAGQGNTEAFFGQGTRLTVV.

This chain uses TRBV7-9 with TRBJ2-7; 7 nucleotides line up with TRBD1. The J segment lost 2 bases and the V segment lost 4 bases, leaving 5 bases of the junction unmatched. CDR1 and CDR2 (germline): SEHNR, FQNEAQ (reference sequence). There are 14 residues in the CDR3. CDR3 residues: CASSYRQGPYEQYF. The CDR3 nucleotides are TGTGCCAGCAGCTACCGACAGGGTCCCTACGAGCAGTACTTC.

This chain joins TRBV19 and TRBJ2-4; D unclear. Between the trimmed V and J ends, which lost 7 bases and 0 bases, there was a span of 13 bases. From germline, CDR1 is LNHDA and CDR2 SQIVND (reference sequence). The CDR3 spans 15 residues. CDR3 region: CASTPPSLAKNIQYF. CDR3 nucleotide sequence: TGTGCCAGTACTCCTCCTTCCCTAGCCAAAAACATTCAGTACTTC.

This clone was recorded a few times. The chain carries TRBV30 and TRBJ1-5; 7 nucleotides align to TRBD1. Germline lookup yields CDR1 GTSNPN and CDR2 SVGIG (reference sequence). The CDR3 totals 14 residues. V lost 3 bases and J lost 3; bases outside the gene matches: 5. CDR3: CAWSLQGTNQPQHF. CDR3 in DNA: TGTGCCTGGAGCCTACAGGGGACCAATCAGCCCCAGCATTTT.

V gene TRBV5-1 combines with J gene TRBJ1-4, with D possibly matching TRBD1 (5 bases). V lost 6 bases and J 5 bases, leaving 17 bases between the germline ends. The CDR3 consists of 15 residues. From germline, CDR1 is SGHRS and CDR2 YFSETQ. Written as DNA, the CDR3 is TGCGCCAGCACCTGGGGAGACAGTGTAAATGAAAAACTGTTTTTT. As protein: CASTWGDSVNEKLFF.

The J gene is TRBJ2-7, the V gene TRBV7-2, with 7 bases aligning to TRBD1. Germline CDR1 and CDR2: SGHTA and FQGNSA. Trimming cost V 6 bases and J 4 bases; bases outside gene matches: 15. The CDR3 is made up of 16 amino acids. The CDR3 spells CASSPHRDSVRYEQYF. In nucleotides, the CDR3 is TGTGCCAGCAGTCCCCACCGGGACAGCGTGAGGTACGAGCAGTACTTC.

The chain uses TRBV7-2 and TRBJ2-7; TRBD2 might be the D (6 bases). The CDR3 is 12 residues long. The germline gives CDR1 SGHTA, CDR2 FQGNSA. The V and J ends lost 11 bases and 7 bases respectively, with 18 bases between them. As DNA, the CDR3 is TGTGCCTCCGACTCCCCCGGGGGAGAGCAGTACTTC. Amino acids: CASDSPGGEQYF.

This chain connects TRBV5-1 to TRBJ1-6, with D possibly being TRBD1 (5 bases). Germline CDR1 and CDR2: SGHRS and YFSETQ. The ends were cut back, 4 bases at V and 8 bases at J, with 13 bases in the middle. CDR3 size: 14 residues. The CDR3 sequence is CASSQGLFYSPLHF. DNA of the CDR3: TGCGCCAGCAGCCAGGGACTGTTTTATTCACCCCTCCACTTT.

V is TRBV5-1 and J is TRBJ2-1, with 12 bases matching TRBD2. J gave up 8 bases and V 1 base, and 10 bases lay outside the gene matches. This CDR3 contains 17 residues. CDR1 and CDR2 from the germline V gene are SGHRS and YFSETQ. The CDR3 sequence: CASSLRMLAGGRDEQFF. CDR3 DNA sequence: TGCGCCAGCAGCTTGCGAATGCTAGCGGGGGGGCGCGATGAGCAGTTCTTC.

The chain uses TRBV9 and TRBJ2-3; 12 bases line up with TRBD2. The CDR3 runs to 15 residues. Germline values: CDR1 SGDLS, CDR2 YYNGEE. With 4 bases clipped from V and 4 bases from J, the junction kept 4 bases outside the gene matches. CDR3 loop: CASSTWTSGADTQYF. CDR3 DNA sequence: TGTGCCAGCAGCACCTGGACTAGCGGGGCAGATACGCAGTATTTT.

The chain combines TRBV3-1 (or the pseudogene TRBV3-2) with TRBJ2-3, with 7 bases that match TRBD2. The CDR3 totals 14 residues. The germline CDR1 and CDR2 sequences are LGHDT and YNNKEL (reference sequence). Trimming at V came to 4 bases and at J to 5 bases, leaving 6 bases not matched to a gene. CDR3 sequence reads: CASSPIAGLDTQYF. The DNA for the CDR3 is TGTGCCAGCAGCCCCATAGCGGGTTTAGATACGCAGTATTTT.

CDR3 residues: CASSEKVSNYGYTF. The DNA for the CDR3 is TGTGCCAGCAGTGAAAAAGTCAGCAACTATGGCTACACCTTC. The rearrangement uses TRBV6-1 and TRBJ1-2; D gene unclear. V was pared by 2 bases and J by 2 bases, with 9 bases between. The CDR3 runs 14 residues. CDR1 is MNHNS, CDR2 SASEGT, per germline.

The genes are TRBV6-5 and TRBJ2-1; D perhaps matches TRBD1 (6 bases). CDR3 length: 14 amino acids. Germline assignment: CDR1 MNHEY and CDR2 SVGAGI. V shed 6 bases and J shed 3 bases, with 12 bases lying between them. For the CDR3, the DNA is TGTGCCAGCAGCACAGGGCGTATCTACAATGAGCAGTTCTTC. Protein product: CASSTGRIYNEQFF.

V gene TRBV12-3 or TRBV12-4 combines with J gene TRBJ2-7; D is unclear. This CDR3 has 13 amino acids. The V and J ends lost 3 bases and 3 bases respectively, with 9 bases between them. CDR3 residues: CASSLSPFYEQYF. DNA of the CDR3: TGTGCCAGCAGTTTGAGTCCTTTCTACGAGCAGTACTTC.

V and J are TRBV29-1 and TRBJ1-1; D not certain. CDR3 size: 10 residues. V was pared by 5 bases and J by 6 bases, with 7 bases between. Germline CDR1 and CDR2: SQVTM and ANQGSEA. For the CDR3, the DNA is TGCAGCGTTTCGGGTGCTGAAGCTTTCTTT. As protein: CSVSGAEAFF.

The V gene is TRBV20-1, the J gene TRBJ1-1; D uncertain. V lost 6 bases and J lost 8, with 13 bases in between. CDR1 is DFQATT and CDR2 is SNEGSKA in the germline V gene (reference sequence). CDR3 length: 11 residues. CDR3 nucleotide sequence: TGCAGTGCCTCCGACCAGACAGAAGCTTTCTTT. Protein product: CSASDQTEAFF.